The 21 T cell receptor beta chains below come from one sample, sequenced in a study of type 1 and type 2 diabetes patients. Amplification started from genomic DNA. The TCR beta CDR3 region was amplified using 30 forward and 13 reverse primers. TCRdb reprocessed the multiplex PCR reads with MiXCR, giving one entry per CDR3 protein. The sample lists 250,000 or so distinct CDR3 sequences, around 47% seen once, with roughly 13% in the top ten. The sequenced sample consisted of peripheral blood mononuclear cells (PBMCs). The source of these receptors is a young man with type 2 diabetes.

The chain employs TRBV19 and TRBJ1-3, with D hard to call. CDR3 length: 17 amino acids. The germline gives CDR1 LNHDA, CDR2 SQIVND (reference sequence). The ends were cut back, 5 bases at V and 3 bases at J, with 20 bases in the middle. The CDR3 loop is CASSPLQTRSFGNTIYF. In DNA, the CDR3 is TGTGCCAGTAGTCCCCTCCAGACACGGAGCTTTGGAAACACCATATATTTT. The full variable domain, in which reference TRBV19 and TRBJ1-3 provide the parts outside the CDR3, is DGGITQSPKYLFRKEGQNVTLSCEQNLNHDAMYWYRQDPGQGLRLIYYSQIVNDFQKGDIAEGYSVSREKKESFPLTVTSAQKNPTAFYLCASSPLQTRSFGNTIYFGEGSWLTVV.

The chain employs TRBV30 and TRBJ2-6, with D unresolved. Germline V lookup: CDR1 GTSNPN, CDR2 SVGIG (reference sequence). The V end was cut by 2 bases, the J end by 0 bases, with 11 bases between. CDR3 length equals 16 residues. CDR3 sequence reads: CAWSLWASSGANVLTF. CDR3 DNA: TGTGCCTGGAGTCTGTGGGCCTCCTCTGGGGCCAACGTCCTGACTTTC.

The table lists this clonotype with many counts. The chain links TRBV10-1 to TRBJ1-1; D gene ambiguous. The CDR3 sequence is 13 residues long. Trimming stripped 7 bases from V and 1 base from J, with 10 bases between. Germline V CDR1 and CDR2: WNHNN, SYGVQD (reference sequence). CDR3 DNA: TGCGCCAGCAAGGCCAGCCGGAACACTGAAGCTTTCTTT. Encoded protein: CASKASRNTEAFF.

The rearrangement links TRBV20-1 to TRBJ2-3, with 9 bases aligning to TRBD1. From germline, CDR1 is DFQATT and CDR2 SNEGSKA (reference sequence). Losses at the gene ends were 0 bases for V and 4 bases for J; bases not matched to a gene: 5. The CDR3 is made up of 15 amino acids. CDR3 sequence (DNA): TGCAGTGCTAGAGATGGGGACAGGGTTCCAGATACGCAGTATTTT. It is translated as CSARDGDRVPDTQYF.

This chain connects TRBV20-1 to TRBJ2-7; D might be TRBD2 (5 bases). Trimming removed 3 bases from V and 2 bases from J, with 5 bases in between. The CDR3 sequence is 11 residues long. CDR1 DFQATT and CDR2 SNEGSKA come from the germline V gene (reference sequence). This CDR3 is CSASGAYEQYF. In DNA form, the CDR3 reads TGCAGTGCTAGCGGGGCCTACGAGCAGTACTTC.

This chain joins TRBV24-1 and TRBJ1-5, with D maybe TRBD1 (5 bases). Per germline, CDR1 KGHDR and CDR2 SFDVKD. V dropped 4 bases and J dropped 6 bases, with 12 bases sitting between them. The CDR3 contains 14 residues. The chain's CDR3 is CATSDPGGSQPQHF. CDR3 DNA sequence: TGTGCCACCAGTGACCCCGGGGGGAGTCAGCCCCAGCATTTT.

V and J are TRBV6-5 and TRBJ1-6, with a possible D match to TRBD1 (5 bases). Per germline, CDR1 MNHEY and CDR2 SVGAGI. The CDR3 sequence is 15 residues long. V lost 0 bases and J 6 bases, leaving 9 bases between the germline ends. Here the CDR3 reads CASSYSPGGNSPLHF. The CDR3 bases are TGTGCCAGCAGTTACTCGCCGGGGGGTAATTCACCCCTCCACTTT.

This clonotype was seen a handful of times. This chain joins TRBV5-1 and TRBJ2-7; a weak D match, TRBD2 (7 bases). The CDR3 totals 14 residues. The germline V gene has CDR1 SGHRS and CDR2 YFSETQ. The V and J ends lost 0 bases and 2 bases respectively, with 9 bases between them. The CDR3, as DNA: TGCGCCAGCAGCTTGGAGGGGGGGGCCTACGAGCAGTACTTC. This translates into CASSLEGGAYEQYF.

On this clonotype: A read error may produce the germline difference seen at one junction end. The V call is TRBV2, the J call TRBJ2-6; D may be TRBD1 (5 bases). This CDR3 is built from 13 residues. CDR1 is SNHLY, CDR2 FYNNEI, per germline. The CDR3 loop is CASTASGANALTF. CDR3 nucleotides: TGTGCCAGCACTGCCTCTGGGGCCAACGCCCTGACTTTC.

Notes on this clonotype: An end of the junction does not agree with germline; a read error may underlie this. The gene calls are TRBV12-3 or TRBV12-4 and TRBJ2-7, with 11 positions matching TRBD1. This CDR3 region has 13 residues. The CDR3 loop reads CASSRDRGGEQYF. CDR3 nucleotides: TGCGCCAGCAGCCGGGACAGGGGGGGCGAGCAGTACTTC.

This clonotype was recorded a few times. The CDR3 here is CASSPDGLNTEAFF. Here the CDR3 DNA reads TGTGCCAGCAGCCCGGACGGATTGAACACTGAAGCTTTCTTT. V and J are TRBV7-2 and TRBJ1-1; D unclear. V lost 5 bases and J lost 0, with 10 bases in between. The CDR3 covers 14 residues. CDR1 SGHTA and CDR2 FQGNSA come from the germline V gene.

As concerns this clonotype: A read error may produce the germline difference seen at one junction end. The CDR3 loop is CVSSLEGGQGGNEQYF. Here the CDR3 DNA reads TGTGTCAGCAGCTTAGAGGGGGGGCAAGGTGGAAACGAGCAGTACTTC. The chain joins TRBV7-2 to TRBJ2-7; maybe TRBD2 (7 bases). CDR1 is SGHTA and CDR2 is FQGNSA in the germline V gene. The CDR3 runs 16 residues.

V gene TRBV28 combines with J gene TRBJ2-7; D might be TRBD1 (5 bases). V lost 4 bases and J lost 3, with 7 bases in between. The germline V gene has CDR1 MDHEN and CDR2 SYDVKM. The CDR3 covers 12 residues. The DNA of the CDR3 is TGTGCCAGCAGTTCGGACAACTACGAGCAGTACTTC. Its protein product is CASSSDNYEQYF. The full variable domain, its missing parts supplied by reference TRBV28 and TRBJ2-7, is DVKVTQSSRYLVKRTGEKVFLECVQDMDHENMFWYRQDPGLGLRLIYFSYDVKMKEKGDIPEGYSVSREKKERFSLILESASTNQTSMYLCASSSDNYEQYFGPGTRLTVT.

This chain joins TRBV7-6 and TRBJ1-1, with TRBD1 as a possible D gene (5 bases). The ends were cut back, 2 bases at V and 9 bases at J, with 19 bases in the middle. The CDR3 runs to 15 residues. Germline V CDR1 and CDR2: SGHVS, FNYEAQ. The CDR3 protein is CASSLIQGQSSQAFF. The DNA for the CDR3 is TGTGCCAGCAGCTTAATTCAGGGCCAATCCTCCCAAGCTTTCTTT.

In this sample, this clonotype turned up a few times. The V call is TRBV27, the J call TRBJ2-2; TRBD1 matches 11 bases. The junction had 3 bases not matched to a gene; V was cut back by 3 bases and J by 6 bases. CDR1 is MNHEY, CDR2 SMNVEV, per germline (reference sequence). The CDR3 contains 15 residues. The CDR3 nucleotides read TGTGCCAGCAGTTTCGGGACAGGGGGGGCCGGGGAGCTGTTTTTT. It codes for CASSFGTGGAGELFF.

This clonotype was found a few times. The rearrangement links TRBV9 to TRBJ2-6; D is possibly TRBD1 or TRBD2 (5 bases each). CDR3 length: 15 residues. V was shortened by 5 bases and J by 2 bases, with 11 bases between the two germline ends. Germline V gives CDR1 SGDLS, CDR2 YYNGEE. The CDR3 DNA is TGTGCCAGCAGTGCCCAGGGAGCTGGGGCCAACGTCCTGACTTTC. Residues: CASSAQGAGANVLTF.

This clonotype appeared a few times. The chain couples TRBV10-3 to TRBJ2-7; a weak D match, TRBD2 (5 bases). The CDR3 covers 12 residues. CDR1 ENHRY and CDR2 SYGVKD come from the germline V gene. V was clipped by 8 bases and J by 4 bases, with 12 bases between them. For the CDR3, the DNA is TGTGCCATCGGACTGACTTCATACGAGCAGTACTTC. Protein sequence: CAIGLTSYEQYF.

This clonotype was recorded a few times. The rearrangement joins TRBV19 to TRBJ1-5; 10 bases align to TRBD1. Germline trimming cut 5 bases from V and 0 bases from J; bases unmatched to any gene: 1. The germline CDR1 and CDR2 sequences are LNHDA and SQIVND (reference sequence). CDR3 length equals 15 residues. The CDR3 here is CASSRDRGSNQPQHF. The CDR3 nucleotides are TGTGCCAGTAGTCGGGACAGGGGTAGCAATCAGCCCCAGCATTTT.

The chain is built from TRBV6-5 and TRBJ2-7; TRBD2 aligns across 10 bases. From germline, CDR1 is MNHEY and CDR2 SVGAGI. The CDR3 extends over 14 amino acids. Trimming took 7 bases from V and 6 from J; bases not matched to a gene: 9. The CDR3 is CASTPVLAGAEQYF. The CDR3 DNA sequence: TGTGCCAGCACCCCGGTCCTAGCGGGGGCCGAGCAGTACTTC.

This clonotype came up many times. V gene TRBV30 combines with J gene TRBJ1-1; a possible D gene is TRBD1 (5 bases). The CDR3 has 11 amino acids. CDR1 GTSNPN and CDR2 SVGIG come from the germline V gene (reference sequence). Trimming removed 8 bases from V and 4 bases from J, with 11 bases in between. CDR3 amino acids: CAGRESTEAFF. The CDR3 nucleotides read TGTGCCGGCAGGGAATCCACTGAAGCTTTCTTT.

The chain uses TRBV25-1 and TRBJ2-6; TRBD1 might be the D (9 bases). CDR3 length equals 19 residues. Germline CDR1 is MGHDK and CDR2 is SYGVNS. Trimming took 4 bases from V and 1 from J, leaving 20 bases between them. For the CDR3, the DNA is TGTGCCAGCAGTGCGGGGGGGACAGGGAGCGTATCTGGGGCCAACGTCCTGACTTTC. Its protein is CASSAGGTGSVSGANVLTF. The variable domain in full, with the rest retrieved from reference TRBV25-1 and TRBJ2-6, is EADIYQTPRYLVIGTGKKITLECSQTMGHDKMYWYQQDPGMELHLIHYSYGVNSTEKGDLSSESTVSRIRTEHFPLTLESARPSHTSQYLCASSAGGTGSVSGANVLTFGAGSRLTVL.